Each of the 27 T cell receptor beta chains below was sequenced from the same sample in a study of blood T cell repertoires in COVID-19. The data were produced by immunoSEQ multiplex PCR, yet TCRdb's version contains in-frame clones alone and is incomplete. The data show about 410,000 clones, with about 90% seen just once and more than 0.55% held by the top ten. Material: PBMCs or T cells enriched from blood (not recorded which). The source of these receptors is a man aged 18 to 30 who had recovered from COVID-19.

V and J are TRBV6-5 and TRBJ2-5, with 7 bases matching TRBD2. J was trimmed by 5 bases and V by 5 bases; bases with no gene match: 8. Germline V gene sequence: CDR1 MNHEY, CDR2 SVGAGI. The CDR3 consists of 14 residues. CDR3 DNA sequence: TGTGCCAGCAGTAGTGACGGGGGGTGGGAGACCCAGTACTTC. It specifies CASSSDGGWETQYF.

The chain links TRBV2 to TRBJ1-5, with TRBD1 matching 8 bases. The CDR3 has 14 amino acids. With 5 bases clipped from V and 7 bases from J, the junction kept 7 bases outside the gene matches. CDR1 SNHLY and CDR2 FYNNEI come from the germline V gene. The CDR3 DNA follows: TGTGCCAGCAGTCAAGGGACAGGAGCCCAGCCCCAGCATTTT. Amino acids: CASSQGTGAQPQHF.

CDR3 loop: CSASPMIGADNFGEQYF. Written as DNA, the CDR3 is TGCAGTGCTAGTCCGATGATTGGCGCCGACAACTTTGGGGAGCAGTACTTC. The chain employs TRBV20-1 and TRBJ2-7, with D unresolved. CDR3 size: 17 residues. V was cut by 3 bases and J by 7 bases, with 28 bases left in between. Germline CDR1 is DFQATT and CDR2 is SNEGSKA (reference sequence).

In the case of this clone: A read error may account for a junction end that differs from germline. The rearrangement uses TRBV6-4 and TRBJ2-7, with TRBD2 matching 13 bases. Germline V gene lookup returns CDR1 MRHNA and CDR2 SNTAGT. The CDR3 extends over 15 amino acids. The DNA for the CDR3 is TGTGCCAGCAGTGACTCAACTAGCGGGGGGGCCGAGGAGTACTTC. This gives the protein CASSDSTSGGAEEYF.

The CDR3 DNA reads as TGTGCCATCAGTGAGTCGCTCAGAAACGAGCAGTACTTC. Translation: CAISESLRNEQYF. The chain combines TRBV10-3 with TRBJ2-7, with no clear D. The CDR3 has 13 amino acids. Germline CDR1 reads ENHRY; CDR2 reads SYGVKD. Trimming removed 0 bases from V and 5 bases from J, with 8 bases in between.

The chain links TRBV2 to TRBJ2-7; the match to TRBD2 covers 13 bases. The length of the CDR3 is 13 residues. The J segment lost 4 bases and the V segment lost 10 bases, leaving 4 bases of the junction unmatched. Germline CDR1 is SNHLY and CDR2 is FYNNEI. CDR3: CATWTSGSYEQYF. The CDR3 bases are TGTGCCACCTGGACTAGCGGGAGTTACGAGCAGTACTTC.

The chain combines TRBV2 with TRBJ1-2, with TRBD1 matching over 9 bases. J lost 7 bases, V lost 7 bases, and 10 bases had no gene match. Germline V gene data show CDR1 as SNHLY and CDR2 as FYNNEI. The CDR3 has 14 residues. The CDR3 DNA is TGTGCCAGCACGGTGAGGGACAGGGAGGGTGGCTACACCTTC. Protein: CASTVRDREGGYTF.

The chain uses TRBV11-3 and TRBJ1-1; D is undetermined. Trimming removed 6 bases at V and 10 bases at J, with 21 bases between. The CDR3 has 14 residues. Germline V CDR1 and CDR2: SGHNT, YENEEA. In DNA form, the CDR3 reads TGTGCCAGCAGAAAAGTCCCGCTTACCATGGCAGCTTTCTTT. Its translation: CASRKVPLTMAAFF.

The CDR3, as DNA: TGTGCCAGCAGCCCGGGACTAGTGACAGAGACCCAGTACTTC. This translates into CASSPGLVTETQYF. V gene TRBV5-5 combines with J gene TRBJ2-5; the match to TRBD2 covers 8 bases. The CDR3 is made up of 14 amino acids. Trimming at V came to 4 bases and at J to 4 bases, leaving 6 bases not matched to a gene. CDR1 is SGHKS, CDR2 YYEKEE, per germline (reference sequence).

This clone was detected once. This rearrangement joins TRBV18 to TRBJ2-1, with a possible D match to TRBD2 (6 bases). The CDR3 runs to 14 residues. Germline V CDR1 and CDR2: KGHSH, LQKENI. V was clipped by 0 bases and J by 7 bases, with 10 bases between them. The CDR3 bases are TGTGCCAGCTCACCACCGCAGACTAGAAATGAGCAGTTCTTC. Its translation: CASSPPQTRNEQFF. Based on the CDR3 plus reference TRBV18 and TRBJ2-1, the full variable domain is NAGVMQNPRHLVRRRGQEARLRCSPMKGHSHVYWYRQLPEEGLKFMVYLQKENIIDESGMPKERFSAEFPKEGPSILRIQQVVRGDSAAYFCASSPPQTRNEQFFGPGTRLTVL.

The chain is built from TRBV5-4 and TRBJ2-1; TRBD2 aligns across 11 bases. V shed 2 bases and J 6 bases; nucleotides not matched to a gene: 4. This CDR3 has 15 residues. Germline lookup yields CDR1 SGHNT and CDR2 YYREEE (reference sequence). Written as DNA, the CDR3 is TGTGCCAGCAGCTTAGGACTAGCGGGCCTCAATGAGCAGTTCTTC. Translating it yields CASSLGLAGLNEQFF.

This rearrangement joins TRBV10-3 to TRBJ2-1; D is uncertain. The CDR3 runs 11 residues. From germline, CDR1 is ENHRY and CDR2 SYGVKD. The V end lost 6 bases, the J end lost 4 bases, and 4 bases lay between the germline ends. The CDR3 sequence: CAIRIYNEQFF. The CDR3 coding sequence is TGTGCCATCAGAATATACAATGAGCAGTTCTTC.

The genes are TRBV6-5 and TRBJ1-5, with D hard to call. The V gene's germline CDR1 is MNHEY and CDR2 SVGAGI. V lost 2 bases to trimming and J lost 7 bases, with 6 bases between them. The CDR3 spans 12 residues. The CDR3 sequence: CASSYPGQPQHF. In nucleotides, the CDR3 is TGTGCCAGCAGTTACCCGGGACAGCCCCAGCATTTT.

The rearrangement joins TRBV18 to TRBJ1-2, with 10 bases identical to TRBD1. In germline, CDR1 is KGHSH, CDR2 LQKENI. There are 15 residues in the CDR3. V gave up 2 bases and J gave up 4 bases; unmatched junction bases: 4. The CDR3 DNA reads TGTGCCAGCTCACCAGAGGGACAGGGGTTCTATGGCTACACCTTC. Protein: CASSPEGQGFYGYTF.

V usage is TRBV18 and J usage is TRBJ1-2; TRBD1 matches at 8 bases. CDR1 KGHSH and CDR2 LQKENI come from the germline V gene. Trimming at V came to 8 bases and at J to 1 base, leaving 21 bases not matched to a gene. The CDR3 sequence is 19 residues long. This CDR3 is CASRKSSTGVGLDNYGYTF. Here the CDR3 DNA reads TGTGCCAGCCGTAAATCGTCGACAGGGGTTGGCCTAGATAACTATGGCTACACCTTC.

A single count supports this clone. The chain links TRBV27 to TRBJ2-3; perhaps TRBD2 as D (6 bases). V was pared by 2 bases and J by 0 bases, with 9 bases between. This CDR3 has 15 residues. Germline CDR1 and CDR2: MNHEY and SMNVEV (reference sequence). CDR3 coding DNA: TGTGCCAGCAGTTTACGCGGGAAGAGCACAGATACGCAGTATTTT. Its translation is CASSLRGKSTDTQYF.

CDR3 sequence: CASSTHQMNNSPLHF. The CDR3 bases are TGTGCCAGCAGTACCCACCAGATGAATAATTCACCCCTCCACTTT. V gene TRBV28 combines with J gene TRBJ1-6, with D hard to call. Looked up from germline, CDR1 is MDHEN and CDR2 is SYDVKM. Trimming left V 5 bases short and J 5 bases short, with 13 bases between. This CDR3 is built from 15 residues.

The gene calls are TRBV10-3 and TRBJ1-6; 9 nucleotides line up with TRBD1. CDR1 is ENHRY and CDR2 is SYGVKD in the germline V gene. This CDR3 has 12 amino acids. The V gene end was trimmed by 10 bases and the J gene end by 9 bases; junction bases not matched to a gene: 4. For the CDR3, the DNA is TGTGCCAGCCGGGACAGGGCTTCACCCCTCCACTTT. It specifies CASRDRASPLHF.

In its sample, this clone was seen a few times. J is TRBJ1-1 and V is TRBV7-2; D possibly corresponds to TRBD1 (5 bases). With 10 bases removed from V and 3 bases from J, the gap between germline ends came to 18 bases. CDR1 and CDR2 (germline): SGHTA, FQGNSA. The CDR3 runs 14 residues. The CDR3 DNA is TGTGCCACCCCGGGGCGGGGAGGTCACACTGAAGCTTTCTTT. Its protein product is CATPGRGGHTEAFF.

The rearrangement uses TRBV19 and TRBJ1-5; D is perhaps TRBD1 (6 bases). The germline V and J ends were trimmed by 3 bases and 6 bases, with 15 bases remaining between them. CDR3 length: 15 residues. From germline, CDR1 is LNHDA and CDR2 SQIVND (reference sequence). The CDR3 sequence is CASSIRGEMGQPQHF. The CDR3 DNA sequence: TGTGCCAGTAGTATCAGGGGCGAGATGGGTCAGCCCCAGCATTTT.

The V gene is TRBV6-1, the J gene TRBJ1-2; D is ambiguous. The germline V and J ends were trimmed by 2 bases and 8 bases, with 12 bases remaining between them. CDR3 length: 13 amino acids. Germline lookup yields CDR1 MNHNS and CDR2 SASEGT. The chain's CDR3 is CASSEHPDRGYTF. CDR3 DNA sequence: TGTGCCAGCAGTGAACACCCCGATAGAGGCTACACCTTC.

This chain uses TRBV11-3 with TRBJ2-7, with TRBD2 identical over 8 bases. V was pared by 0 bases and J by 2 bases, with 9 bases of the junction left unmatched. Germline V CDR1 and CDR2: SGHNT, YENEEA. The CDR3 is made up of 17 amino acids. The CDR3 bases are TGTGCCAGCAGCTTAGATCACCCCGCGGGACTAGCCTACGAGCAGTACTTC. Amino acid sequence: CASSLDHPAGLAYEQYF.

This chain's CDR3 is CASSPQVMGNQPQHF. The CDR3 region has the DNA TGTGCCAGCAGCCCCCAGGTGATGGGCAATCAGCCCCAGCATTTT. The chain recombines TRBV28 with TRBJ1-5, with no clear D. V shed 6 bases and J shed 2 bases, with 14 bases lying between them. CDR1 MDHEN and CDR2 SYDVKM come from the germline V gene. The CDR3 totals 15 residues. The full variable domain, rest sourced from reference TRBV28 and TRBJ1-5, is DVKVTQSSRYLVKRTGEKVFLECVQDMDHENMFWYRQDPGLGLRLIYFSYDVKMKEKGDIPEGYSVSREKKERFSLILESASTNQTSMYLCASSPQVMGNQPQHFGDGTRLSIL.

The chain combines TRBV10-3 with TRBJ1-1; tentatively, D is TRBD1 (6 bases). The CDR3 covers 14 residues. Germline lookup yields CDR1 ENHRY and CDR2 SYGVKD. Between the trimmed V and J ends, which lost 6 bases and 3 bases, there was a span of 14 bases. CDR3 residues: CAISPQGRDTEAFF. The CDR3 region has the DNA TGTGCCATCAGCCCACAGGGCCGGGACACTGAAGCTTTCTTT.

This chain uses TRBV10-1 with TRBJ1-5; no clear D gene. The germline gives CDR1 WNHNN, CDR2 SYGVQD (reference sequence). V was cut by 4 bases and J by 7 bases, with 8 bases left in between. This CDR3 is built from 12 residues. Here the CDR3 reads CASSAPGQPQHF. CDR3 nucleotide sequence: TGCGCCAGCAGTGCCCCCGGGCAGCCCCAGCATTTT.

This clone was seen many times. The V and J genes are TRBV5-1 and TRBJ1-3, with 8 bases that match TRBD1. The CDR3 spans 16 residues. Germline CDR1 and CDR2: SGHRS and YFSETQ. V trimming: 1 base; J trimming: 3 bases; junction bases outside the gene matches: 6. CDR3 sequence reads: CASSLRPDRDGNTIYF. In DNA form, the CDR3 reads TGCGCCAGCAGCTTGCGTCCGGACAGGGATGGAAACACCATATATTTT.

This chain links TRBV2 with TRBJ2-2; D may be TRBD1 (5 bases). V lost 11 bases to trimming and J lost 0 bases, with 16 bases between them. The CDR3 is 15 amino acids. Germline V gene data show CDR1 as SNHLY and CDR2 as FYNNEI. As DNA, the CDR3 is TGTGCCTCCAGGGCTGGGAACGCGAACACCGGGGAGCTGTTTTTT. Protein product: CASRAGNANTGELFF. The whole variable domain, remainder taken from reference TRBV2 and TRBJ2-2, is EPEVTQTPSHQVTQMGQEVILRCVPISNHLYFYWYRQILGQKVEFLVSFYNNEISEKSEIFDDQFSVERPDGSNFTLKIRSTKLEDSAMYFCASRAGNANTGELFFGEGSRLTVL.